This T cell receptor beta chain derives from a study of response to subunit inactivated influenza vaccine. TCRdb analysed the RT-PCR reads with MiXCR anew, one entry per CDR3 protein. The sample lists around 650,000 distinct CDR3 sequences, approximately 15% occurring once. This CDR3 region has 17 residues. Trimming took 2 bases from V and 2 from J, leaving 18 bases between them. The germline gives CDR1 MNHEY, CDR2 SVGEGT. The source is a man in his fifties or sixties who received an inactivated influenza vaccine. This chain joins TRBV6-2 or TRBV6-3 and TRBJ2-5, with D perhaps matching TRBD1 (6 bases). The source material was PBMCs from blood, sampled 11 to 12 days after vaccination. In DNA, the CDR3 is TGTGCCAGCAGTTACCCGAGGGACACCGGGTGGCAAGAGACCCAGTACTTC. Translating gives CASSYPRDTGWQETQYF.